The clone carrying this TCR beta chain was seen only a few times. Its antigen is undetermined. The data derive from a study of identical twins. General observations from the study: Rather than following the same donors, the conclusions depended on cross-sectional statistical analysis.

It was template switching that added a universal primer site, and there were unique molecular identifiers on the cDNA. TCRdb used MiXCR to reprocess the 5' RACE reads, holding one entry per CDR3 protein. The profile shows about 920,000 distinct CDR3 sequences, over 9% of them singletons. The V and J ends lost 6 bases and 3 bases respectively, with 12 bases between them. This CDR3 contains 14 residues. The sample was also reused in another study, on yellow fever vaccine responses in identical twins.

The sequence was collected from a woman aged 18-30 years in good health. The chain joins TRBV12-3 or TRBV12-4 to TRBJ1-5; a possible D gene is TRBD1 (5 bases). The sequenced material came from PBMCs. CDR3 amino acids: CASSPGTPNQPQHF. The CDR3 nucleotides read TGTGCCAGCAGCCCCGGGACCCCCAATCAGCCCCAGCATTTT.